These 2 T cell receptor beta chains share one sample of origin, sequenced in a study of T cell repertoires in cytomegalovirus infection. TCRdb used MiXCR to reprocess the reads, holding one entry per CDR3 protein. The sample comprises about 680,000 distinct CDR3 sequences, more than 20% of which are singletons, and 6.5% to 10% rests with the top ten. The material sequenced was CD8+ T cells from PBMCs. The receptors were sampled from a human donor in good health (CMV status not recorded). Some clones in this sample may be carry-over from other donors' samples.

The V call is TRBV5-1, the J call TRBJ2-7; D is uncertain. CDR3 length equals 16 residues. The germline V gene encodes CDR1 SGHRS and CDR2 YFSETQ. Between the trimmed V and J ends, which lost 3 bases and 3 bases, there was a span of 19 bases. CDR3 sequence reads: CASSSIGTEVGYEQYF. CDR3 nucleotides: TGCGCCAGCAGCTCAATCGGTACAGAGGTCGGCTACGAGCAGTACTTC.

The J gene is TRBJ1-3, the V gene TRBV7-8; no reliable D call. Between the trimmed V and J ends, which lost 4 bases and 3 bases, there was a span of 16 bases. CDR3 length: 16 residues. Germline CDR1 and CDR2: SGHVS and FQNEAQ. The chain's CDR3 is CASSSQTEADGNTIYF. The DNA of the CDR3 is TGTGCCAGCAGCTCCCAGACGGAGGCAGATGGAAACACCATATATTTT.